A selection of T cell receptor beta chains follows, all from one sample in a study of identical twins. TCRdb fed the 5' RACE reads into MiXCR, producing one record per CDR3 protein. The sample gives around 490,000 distinct CDR3 sequences, more than 20% of which show up once; approximately 0.5% is in the top ten. Separately, the same data were catalogued under a study of yellow fever vaccine responses in identical twins.

Material: CD4+ T cells sorted from blood. The source of these receptors is a woman aged 18 to 35 in good health. The CDR3 runs from the conserved cysteine through the conserved F or W. Each record gives: D gene, J gene, V gene, CDR3 length, clone size, CDR3 protein, CDR3 DNA. D genes are given only for firm matches. Not every row has a clone size; where given, it reads once, few, many or a size class.

TRBD1 TRBJ2-7 TRBV11-1 15 - CASSLLGQGTYEQYF TGTGCCAGCAGCTTACTGGGACAGGGGACCTACGAGCAGTACTTC
- TRBJ1-1 TRBV29-1 17 few CSVEEVSGRIMNTEAFF TGCAGCGTTGAAGAGGTTTCGGGGAGGATCATGAACACTGAAGCTTTCTTT
TRBD2 TRBJ2-7 TRBV18 15 - CASSVGGVAAYEQYF TGTGCCAGCTCCGTGGGAGGGGTAGCAGCATACGAGCAGTACTTC
TRBD2 TRBJ2-7 TRBV7-8 15 once CASSTISGTSYEQYF TGTGCCAGCAGCACGATTAGCGGGACCTCCTACGAGCAGTACTTC
TRBD1 TRBJ1-6 TRBV5-1 18 once CASSLGSGQGEGGSPLHF TGCGCCAGCAGCTTGGGTTCCGGACAGGGGGAAGGAGGTTCACCCCTCCACTTT
TRBD2 TRBJ2-7 TRBV5-1 16 once CASSMGLAGGPYEQYF TGCGCCAGCAGCATGGGACTAGCGGGAGGGCCCTACGAGCAGTACTTC
- TRBJ2-2 TRBV7-2 15 - CASSFSGTTTGELFF TGTGCCAGCAGCTTCTCCGGGACCACCACCGGGGAGCTGTTTTTT
TRBD1 TRBJ2-6 TRBV12-3/TRBV12-4 17 - CASSRRQGYSGANVLTF TGTGCCAGCAGCCGTCGACAGGGCTACTCTGGGGCCAACGTCCTGACTTTC
TRBD2 TRBJ2-3 TRBV4-1 16 few CASSQSWVAGGNTQYF TGCGCCAGCAGCCAGTCGTGGGTAGCGGGGGGGAATACGCAGTATTTT
TRBD1 TRBJ1-1 TRBV11-1 18 few CASSLRPPGTGGGTEAFF TGTGCCAGCAGCTTACGCCCGCCGGGGACAGGGGGTGGCACTGAAGCTTTCTTT
- TRBJ2-1 TRBV21-1 14 - CASSKETGSNEQFF TGTGCCAGCAGCAAAGAAACAGGGTCCAATGAGCAGTTCTTC
- TRBJ2-5 TRBV3-1 15 few CASSPGPGLQETQYF TGTGCCAGCAGCCCGGGGCCGGGACTTCAAGAGACCCAGTACTTC
TRBD2 TRBJ2-1 TRBV5-5 17 few CASSLLAGLSSYNEQFF TGTGCCAGCAGCCTCTTAGCGGGGCTTAGCTCCTACAATGAGCAGTTCTTC
TRBD2 TRBJ2-1 TRBV5-6 15 - CASRGTSRSYNEQFF TGTGCCAGCAGGGGGACTAGCAGGTCCTACAATGAGCAGTTCTTC
- TRBJ2-3 TRBV24-1 15 - CATSDYVNSVDTQYF TGTGCCACCAGTGACTACGTCAATTCCGTGGATACGCAGTATTTT
TRBD1 TRBJ1-3 TRBV5-1 18 - CASSLAGKTGVSGNTIYF TGCGCCAGCAGCTTGGCCGGAAAAACAGGGGTCTCTGGAAACACCATATATTTT
TRBD1 TRBJ2-1 TRBV3-1 17 - CASSRGQEDVPRNEQFF TGTGCCAGCAGCCGCGGACAGGAAGACGTTCCGAGGAATGAGCAGTTCTTC
- TRBJ1-2 TRBV24-1 13 many CATSESYNYGYTF TGTGCCACCAGTGAAAGTTACAACTATGGCTACACCTTC
TRBD1 TRBJ2-1 TRBV2 15 few CARAGTADLYNEQFF TGTGCCAGAGCCGGGACAGCAGACTTGTACAATGAGCAGTTCTTC
- TRBJ1-1 TRBV5-1 13 few CASSTDEIGYAFF TGCGCCAGCAGCACGGACGAGATAGGATATGCTTTCTTT
- TRBJ2-1 TRBV10-3 13 few CAISGTEYNEQFF TGTGCCATCAGTGGGACTGAGTACAATGAGCAGTTCTTC
- TRBJ1-2 TRBV3-1 14 few CASSQGAANYGYTF TGTGCCAGCAGCCAAGGGGCAGCTAACTATGGCTACACCTTC
TRBD1 TRBJ2-7 TRBV10-3 14 - CAISPDRGAYEQYF TGTGCCATCAGTCCGGACAGGGGGGCCTACGAGCAGTACTTC
TRBD1 TRBJ2-2 TRBV2 17 few CASRKQGTPTNTGELFF TGTGCCAGCAGAAAACAGGGGACCCCGACGAACACCGGGGAGCTGTTTTTT
- TRBJ2-3 TRBV14 17 few CASSLLTRPDSPDTQYF TGTGCCAGCAGCCTCCTAACGCGACCTGACTCGCCAGATACGCAGTATTTT
- TRBJ2-1 TRBV27 16 few CASSSTSYVPYNEQFF TGTGCCAGCAGTTCCACTTCTTACGTCCCCTACAATGAGCAGTTCTTC
- TRBJ2-6 TRBV6-2/TRBV6-3 20 - CASSYSTSRTLGSGANVLTF TGTGCCAGCAGTTACTCAACGTCCCGGACACTAGGCTCTGGGGCCAACGTCCTGACTTTC
- TRBJ2-1 TRBV10-2 21 few CASGEGGELAPYRAAYNEQFF TGCGCCAGCGGGGAGGGGGGGGAACTAGCGCCATACCGGGCAGCGTACAATGAGCAGTTCTTC
TRBD2 TRBJ2-2 TRBV5-1 16 - CASSLGASGHTGELFF TGCGCCAGCAGCCTTGGGGCTAGCGGCCACACCGGGGAGCTGTTTTTT
- TRBJ1-5 TRBV27 13 few CASSIGLSQPQHF TGTGCCAGCAGTATCGGACTGAGTCAGCCCCAGCATTTT
- TRBJ1-2 TRBV29-1 12 many CSVLKGTYGYTF TGCAGCGTTCTCAAGGGGACGTATGGCTACACCTTC
TRBD1 TRBJ2-6 TRBV12-3/TRBV12-4 16 - CASSPDRGPGANVLTF TGTGCCAGCAGTCCTGACAGGGGACCTGGGGCCAACGTCCTGACTTTC
- TRBJ1-2 TRBV12-3/TRBV12-4 13 few CASSSFTHYGYTF TGTGCCAGCAGTTCATTTACCCACTATGGCTACACCTTC
- TRBJ2-1 TRBV6-2/TRBV6-3 15 - CASSYPRFSYNEQFF TGTGCCAGCAGTTACCCGCGTTTCTCCTACAATGAGCAGTTCTTC
TRBD1 TRBJ2-5 TRBV18 16 once CASSHRGQGRMETQYF TGTGCCAGCTCACACCGGGGACAGGGAAGAATGGAGACCCAGTACTTC
TRBD1 TRBJ2-1 TRBV4-2 17 - CASSQGGRGLGLGEQFF TGTGCCAGCAGCCAAGGTGGCAGGGGGTTAGGGTTGGGTGAGCAGTTCTTC
TRBD2 TRBJ2-7 TRBV11-2 18 - CASSPKGTSGRALYEQYF TGTGCCAGCAGCCCCAAGGGGACTAGCGGGAGGGCCTTATACGAGCAGTACTTC
- TRBJ1-5 TRBV24-1 16 few CATSPSTGFGNQPQHF TGTGCCACCAGTCCGTCTACGGGGTTCGGCAATCAGCCCCAGCATTTT
- TRBJ1-2 TRBV3-1 12 - CASSQADYGYTF TGTGCCAGCAGCCAAGCAGACTATGGCTACACCTTC
- TRBJ2-3 TRBV11-2 14 few CASSSMIRADTQYF TGTGCCAGCAGCTCTATGATTCGGGCAGATACGCAGTATTTT
TRBD1 TRBJ2-6 TRBV6-1 18 - CASSLTDRGSSGANVLTF TGTGCCAGCAGTCTAACGGACAGGGGGTCCTCTGGGGCCAACGTCCTGACTTTC
TRBD2 TRBJ2-2 TRBV5-1 17 - CASRLAGGISVTGELFF TGCGCCAGCAGACTAGCGGGAGGCATATCGGTCACCGGGGAGCTGTTTTTT
- TRBJ2-1 TRBV20-1 14 - CSAKGASSYNEQFF TGCAGTGCCAAGGGCGCCAGCTCCTACAATGAGCAGTTCTTC
TRBD2 TRBJ2-2 TRBV7-2 17 - CASSLAGGNMNTGELFF TGTGCCAGCAGCCTAGCGGGGGGTAATATGAACACCGGGGAGCTGTTTTTT
TRBD1 TRBJ2-7 TRBV5-1 15 few CASSYTGTDTYEQYF TGCGCCAGCAGTTACACCGGGACAGATACCTACGAGCAGTACTTC
- TRBJ2-3 TRBV10-3 15 few CAISESVRQTDTQYF TGTGCCATCAGTGAGTCGGTCAGGCAGACAGATACGCAGTATTTT
- TRBJ2-1 TRBV15 16 - CATSSPGQASYNEQFF TGTGCCACCAGCAGCCCTGGACAAGCCTCCTACAATGAGCAGTTCTTC
- TRBJ2-2 TRBV3-1 13 many CASSQVGRGELFF TGTGCCAGCAGCCAAGTGGGTCGGGGGGAGCTGTTTTTT
TRBD1 TRBJ1-2 TRBV10-3 13 many CAISDGQGYGYTF TGTGCCATCAGTGACGGACAGGGATATGGCTACACCTTC
- TRBJ1-2 TRBV6-5 16 few CASSYPAGLRNYGYTF TGTGCCAGCAGTTACCCCGCAGGCCTACGAAACTATGGCTACACCTTC
- TRBJ1-1 TRBV7-9 14 - CASGLQGLNTEAFF TGTGCCAGCGGGTTACAGGGCCTGAACACTGAAGCTTTCTTT
TRBD2 TRBJ2-1 TRBV7-7 16 few CASSSGTSGSSNEQFF TGTGCCAGCAGCTCTGGGACTAGCGGGAGTAGCAATGAGCAGTTCTTC
TRBD2 TRBJ2-5 TRBV7-8 17 many CASSLASGGVDQETQYF TGTGCCAGCAGCTTAGCTAGCGGGGGCGTGGACCAAGAGACCCAGTACTTC
- TRBJ1-1 TRBV19 14 - CASSTDRPNTEAFF TGTGCCAGTAGTACTGACAGGCCGAACACTGAAGCTTTCTTT
- TRBJ2-6 TRBV5-1 16 - CASSPTGLAGANVLTF TGCGCCAGCAGCCCTACAGGGTTAGCTGGGGCCAACGTCCTGACTTTC
- TRBJ2-2 TRBV5-4 15 many CASSLVAGNTGELFF TGTGCCAGCAGCTTAGTTGCGGGTAACACCGGGGAGCTGTTTTTT
- TRBJ2-7 TRBV11-2 18 few CASSSPRGVSSSSYEQYF TGTGCCAGCAGCTCCCCCCGAGGGGTTTCCTCTAGCTCCTACGAGCAGTACTTC
- TRBJ1-1 TRBV20-1 11 - CSARGGSEAFF TGCAGTGCTAGAGGGGGCTCTGAAGCTTTCTTT
- TRBJ1-1 TRBV5-1 14 few CASSLDNRVTEAFF TGCGCCAGCAGCTTAGATAACAGGGTCACTGAAGCTTTCTTT